What follows describes a single T cell receptor beta chain. Its antigen is currently unknown. These data belong to a study of cytomegalovirus exposure and HLA in healthy donors. The wider study: Among the approximately 400 genotyped donors, less than 85% were placed in the Caucasian-associated ancestry cluster. Overall study results and limits: A later analysis linked a missense DCLRE1C variant to TCR beta V- and J-gene trimming. Sequence variants that were highly shared formed a cluster that was likely a sequencing artifact.

CDR1 and CDR2 (germline): SGHNT, YYREEE (reference sequence). CDR3 length: 15 residues. With V trimmed by 0 bases and J by 4 bases, 2 bases remained unmatched. The PCR employed 60 Vbeta primers together with 13 Jbeta primers. The repertoire was sequenced with immunoSEQ multiplex PCR; TCRdb's copy has only in-frame clones and lacks some. The sample has 95,000 to 150,000 clones; around 80% are singletons. The chain uses TRBV5-4 and TRBJ1-1; TRBD1 matches 11 bases. The sample consisted of PBMCs. The receptor comes from a man aged 25 to 40 in good health and CMV-seronegative. The CDR3 region is CASSLAGTGGTEAFF. DNA of the CDR3: TGTGCCAGCAGCTTGGCCGGGACAGGGGGCACTGAAGCTTTCTTT.